The T cell receptor beta chain described here comes from a study of cytomegalovirus exposure and HLA in healthy donors. Broader study findings: Among TCR sequences, most were rare, though some public TCRs appeared in many donors.

Germline CDR1 reads SGHAT; CDR2 reads FQNNGV. This CDR3 comprises 11 residues. Trimming shortened V by 4 bases and J by 10 bases, and 10 bases separated the two germline ends. Profiled with immunoSEQ multiplex PCR; TCRdb holds only in-frame clones, not every one. Here the sample spans approximately 150,000 clones, about 87% being singletons. Note on this clone: Its antigen is still unknown.

Sequencing used PBMCs. The TCR originated in a woman in her 30s in good health and CMV-seronegative. The rearrangement uses TRBV11-2 and TRBJ1-2; D perhaps matches TRBD1 (5 bases). CDR3: CASSSPGIYTF. CDR3 DNA sequence: TGTGCCAGCAGCTCCCCAGGGATCTACACCTTC.